The 8 T cell receptor beta chains given below trace back to one sample, sequenced in a study of T cells after somatic rescue of genetic block. Produced via immunoSEQ multiplex PCR; TCRdb's table is partial and in-frame only. The repertoire holds approximately 110,000 clones, with about nine tenths as singletons. Source material: peripheral blood mononuclear cells (PBMCs). These receptors were obtained from a woman aged 18-35 years.

The chain uses TRBV7-6 and TRBJ2-7; D call uncertain. Trimming shortened V by 0 bases and J by 5 bases, and 14 bases separated the two germline ends. Germline V gene sequence: CDR1 SGHVS, CDR2 FNYEAQ. The CDR3 loop spans 15 amino acids. For the CDR3, the DNA is TGTGCCAGCAGCTTAGCGAACGGGCCATCTAACGAGCAGTACTTC. Protein: CASSLANGPSNEQYF.

The chain recombines TRBV18 with TRBJ1-6, with D possibly TRBD1 on 6 matching bases. The CDR3 has 16 residues. Looked up from germline, CDR1 is KGHSH and CDR2 is LQKENI. The ends were cut back, 1 base at V and 8 bases at J, with 15 bases in the middle. CDR3 sequence (DNA): TGTGCCAGCTCACCACGGGAGGGGGGCTTGGATTCACCCCTCCACTTT. Translated: CASSPREGGLDSPLHF.

The CDR3 sequence is CSARKATSGGGGYTF. As DNA, the CDR3 is TGCAGCGCTCGTAAAGCTACGTCGGGAGGAGGCGGCTACACCTTC. The chain uses TRBV29-1 and TRBJ1-2; no definite D call. Trimming removed 7 bases from V and 8 bases from J, with 26 bases in between. The CDR3 extends over 15 amino acids. Germline-derived CDR1 and CDR2 are SQVTM and ANQGSEA.

The chain links TRBV18 to TRBJ2-7; 10 nucleotides align to TRBD1. J gave up 5 bases and V 5 bases, and 6 bases lay outside the gene matches. The CDR3 is 14 residues long. Germline V gene lookup returns CDR1 KGHSH and CDR2 LQKENI. CDR3 protein: CASSVRDRGDEQYF. The DNA of the CDR3 is TGTGCCAGCTCAGTCCGGGACAGGGGAGACGAGCAGTACTTC.

The chain combines TRBV6-4 with TRBJ2-4, with 12 bases that match TRBD2. This CDR3 is built from 16 residues. Germline trimming cut 6 bases from V and 5 bases from J; bases unmatched to any gene: 8. Looked up from germline, CDR1 is MRHNA and CDR2 is SNTAGT. The CDR3: CASSPRASGGENIQYF. Here the CDR3 DNA reads TGTGCCAGCAGCCCCCGGGCTAGCGGGGGGGAAAACATTCAGTACTTC.

The chain carries TRBV5-4 and TRBJ1-3, with D hard to call. Per the germline V gene, CDR1 is SGHNT and CDR2 is YYREEE (reference sequence). This CDR3 has 13 amino acids. V lost 2 bases and J 0 bases, leaving 3 bases between the germline ends. CDR3 DNA sequence: TGTGCCAGCAGCTTTATCTCTGGAAACACCATATATTTT. This gives the protein CASSFISGNTIYF.

The chain combines TRBV27 with TRBJ1-1; D gene ambiguous. The germline CDR1 and CDR2 sequences are MNHEY and SMNVEV (reference sequence). Trimming removed 3 bases from V and 0 bases from J, with 8 bases in between. There are 14 residues in the CDR3. CDR3: CASSLLGLNTEAFF. CDR3 DNA: TGTGCCAGCAGTTTGTTAGGGTTGAACACTGAAGCTTTCTTT.

The gene calls are TRBV18 and TRBJ2-2; D may match TRBD1 or TRBD2 (5 bases each). The germline gives CDR1 KGHSH, CDR2 LQKENI. This CDR3 comprises 13 residues. The V end lost 6 bases, the J end lost 7 bases, and 12 bases lay between the germline ends. The CDR3 DNA reads as TGTGCCAGCTCGCGCCGGGACCGCGGGGAGCTGTTTTTT. Translated: CASSRRDRGELFF.